This is a list of T cell receptor beta chains from one sample in a study of control samples from healthy donors and cancer patients. Data came from immunoSEQ multiplex PCR; TCRdb stores just in-frame clones and leaves some out. The sample contains 80,000 or so clones, around 94% of which appear only once. Sequences were obtained from blood. These receptors all stem from a woman aged 55-69 years in good health. Each CDR3 is given with its conserved first and last residue. Each record gives: D gene, V gene, clone size, J gene, CDR3 protein, CDR3 DNA. A D gene is named only where the DNA matches it firmly. Part of the rows lack a size; the others show once, few, many or a class for expanded clones.

NA,TRBV28,NA,TRBJ2-5,CASRFRVRTKETQYF,TGTGCCAGCAGGTTTAGGGTCAGAACCAAAGAGACCCAGTACTTC
NA,TRBV6-1,NA,TRBJ1-1,CASSEMGASTEAFF,TGTGCCAGCAGTGAGATGGGGGCGAGCACTGAAGCTTTCTTT
NA,TRBV2,NA,TRBJ2-7,CASRVGREQYF,TGTGCCAGCAGAGTTGGGCGCGAGCAGTACTTC
NA,TRBV19,NA,TRBJ2-6,CASSTGISGANVLTF,TGTGCCAGTAGTACAGGGATCTCTGGGGCCAACGTCCTGACTTTC
NA,TRBV5-1,NA,TRBJ2-2,CASSSGLTRIGELFF,TGCGCCAGCAGCTCGGGGTTGACCCGGATCGGGGAGCTGTTTTTT
TRBD1,TRBV6-4,NA,TRBJ2-2,CASSGQGAGELFF,TGTGCCAGCAGTGGTCAGGGGGCCGGGGAGCTGTTTTTT
NA,TRBV18,NA,TRBJ2-7,CASSHTSLSSYEQYF,TGTGCCAGCTCACATACTAGCCTCAGCTCCTACGAGCAGTACTTC
NA,TRBV4-3,NA,TRBJ1-2,CASSQDRNGYTF,TGCGCCAGCAGCCAAGATAGGAATGGCTACACCTTC
TRBD1,TRBV5-6,NA,TRBJ1-2,CASSLGTGEHGYTF,TGTGCCAGCAGCTTAGGAACAGGGGAACATGGCTACACCTTC
NA,TRBV25-1,NA,TRBJ1-4,CASRGRGGNEKLFF,TGTGCCAGCAGAGGTAGGGGGGGAAATGAAAAACTGTTTTTT
NA,TRBV29-1,NA,TRBJ2-3,CSVAFGQTSTDTQYF,TGCAGCGTTGCGTTTGGACAGACTAGCACAGATACGCAGTATTTT
NA,TRBV2,NA,TRBJ1-5,CASSEATAGNQPQHF,TGTGCCAGCAGTGAAGCTACAGCAGGGAATCAGCCCCAGCATTTT
TRBD1,TRBV6-5,NA,TRBJ1-3,CASSSSGTGRQNTIYF,TGTGCCAGCAGTTCATCCGGGACAGGGAGGCAAAACACCATATATTTT
NA,TRBV5-4,NA,TRBJ1-2,CASSLGGRYGYTF,TGTGCCAGCAGCTTGGGGGGTCGTTATGGCTACACCTTC
TRBD1,TRBV5-1,few,TRBJ1-4,CASSHGDRGRGEKLFF,TGCGCCAGCAGCCATGGGGACAGGGGCAGAGGGGAAAAACTGTTTTTT
TRBD1,TRBV28,NA,TRBJ1-2,CASSPRDSAHTF,TGTGCCAGCAGCCCCCGGGACAGCGCCCACACCTTC
TRBD2,TRBV29-1,few,TRBJ2-7,CSASGRYEQYF,TGCAGCGCTAGCGGGAGATACGAGCAGTACTTC
NA,TRBV18,once,TRBJ1-3,CASSPESDSGNTIYF,TGTGCCAGCTCACCGGAGAGCGACTCTGGAAACACCATATATTTT
TRBD1,TRBV28,NA,TRBJ2-6,CASTGTGVSGANVLTF,TGTGCCAGCACCGGGACAGGGGTCTCTGGGGCCAACGTCCTGACTTTC